The following is a TCR beta chain sequence with its context. The antigen is unknown. Noted time point: week 23, last vaccination. The study gave 300 ug of mutant IDH1 20-mer peptide per vaccine dose, with topical imiquimod. V lost 3 bases and J 2 bases, leaving 6 bases between the germline ends. Looked up from germline, CDR1 is SGHVS and CDR2 is FQNEAQ. The CDR3 has 13 residues. The repertoire was sequenced with immunoSEQ multiplex PCR; TCRdb's copy has only in-frame clones and lacks some. Among approximately 57,000 clones listed, 81% were seen once. The data belong to a study of a mutant IDH1 vaccine in newly diagnosed glioma.

The receptor's source is a woman aged 35 to 49 with glioma. Some clones in this sample may be carry-over from other donors' samples. The sample in question was PBMCs, obtained from a glioma patient whose treatment included an IDH1 peptide vaccine. V usage is TRBV7-8 and J usage is TRBJ2-3; no reliable D call. The CDR3 sequence: CASSFSTTDTQYF. The CDR3 DNA is TGTGCCAGCAGCTTTTCAACCACAGATACGCAGTATTTT.